This is a list of T cell receptor beta chains from one sample in a study of blood T cells in healthy people across ages. One entry per CDR3 protein, called by TCRdb with MiXCR from the 5' RACE reads. Among 600,000 to 650,000 distinct CDR3 sequences listed, roughly 50% were seen once. Sequencing was done on a sample of blood. These receptor sequences come from a man between 60 and 75 years old in good health. Both conserved end residues are part of each CDR3. The order of the fields is CDR3 protein, CDR3 DNA, D gene, J gene, clone size, V gene. A D gene is named only where the DNA matches it firmly. Expanded clones are given a class, and other clones once, few, many or no size at all.

CDR3aa: CASSFGQGVGYNEQFF
CDR3nt: TGTGCCAGCAGTTTCGGTCAGGGAGTGGGTTACAATGAGCAGTTCTTC
d_gene: NA
j_gene: TRBJ2-1
abundance: NA
v_gene: TRBV12-3/TRBV12-4

CDR3aa: CASSSGGRVNNEQYF
CDR3nt: TGCGCCAGCAGCTCGGGGGGGAGAGTGAACAATGAGCAGTACTTC
d_gene: TRBD2
j_gene: TRBJ2-7
abundance: NA
v_gene: TRBV4-1

CDR3aa: CASSPHGSSTDTQYF
CDR3nt: TGCGCCAGCAGCCCCCACGGGTCTAGCACAGATACGCAGTATTTT
d_gene: NA
j_gene: TRBJ2-3
abundance: NA
v_gene: TRBV7-2

CDR3aa: CASTRGPMNTEAFF
CDR3nt: TGTGCCAGCACCCGGGGACCGATGAACACTGAAGCTTTCTTT
d_gene: NA
j_gene: TRBJ1-1
abundance: NA
v_gene: TRBV6-2/TRBV6-3

CDR3aa: CASGDDGYTF
CDR3nt: TGTGCCTCAGGGGACGATGGCTACACCTTC
d_gene: NA
j_gene: TRBJ1-2
abundance: NA
v_gene: TRBV6-1

CDR3aa: CSARGLAGILTTDTQYF
CDR3nt: TGCAGTGCTAGAGGGCTAGCGGGGATACTAACCACAGATACGCAGTATTTT
d_gene: TRBD2
j_gene: TRBJ2-3
abundance: many
v_gene: TRBV20-1

CDR3aa: CASSPGQGSSPNEKLFF
CDR3nt: TGTGCCAGCAGTCCCGGACAGGGCTCTAGCCCTAATGAAAAACTGTTTTTT
d_gene: TRBD1
j_gene: TRBJ1-4
abundance: NA
v_gene: TRBV28

CDR3aa: CASSLGGGGARNEQFF
CDR3nt: TGCGCCAGCAGCTTGGGAGGCGGGGGGGCCCGGAATGAGCAGTTCTTC
d_gene: TRBD2
j_gene: TRBJ2-1
abundance: once
v_gene: TRBV5-1

CDR3aa: CASSLGGPTASYEQYF
CDR3nt: TGTGCCAGCAGCTTAGGCGGCCCGACAGCTTCCTACGAGCAGTACTTC
d_gene: NA
j_gene: TRBJ2-7
abundance: NA
v_gene: TRBV7-4

CDR3aa: CASARGRLASSYNEQFF
CDR3nt: TGTGCCTCAGCAAGGGGGCGCCTTGCTAGCTCCTACAATGAGCAGTTCTTC
d_gene: TRBD1
j_gene: TRBJ2-1
abundance: NA
v_gene: TRBV2

CDR3aa: CSARLAGRQETQYF
CDR3nt: TGCAGTGCCCGACTAGCGGGGCGGCAAGAGACCCAGTACTTC
d_gene: TRBD2
j_gene: TRBJ2-5
abundance: NA
v_gene: TRBV20-1

CDR3aa: CASSVAGDRYQPQHF
CDR3nt: TGTGCCAGCAGCGTAGCAGGGGACAGGTATCAGCCCCAGCATTTT
d_gene: TRBD1
j_gene: TRBJ1-5
abundance: NA
v_gene: TRBV9

CDR3aa: CASSLGLKGGGGGARTDTQYF
CDR3nt: TGTGCCAGCAGTTTAGGCCTAAAGGGAGGGGGCGGGGGGGCTCGGACAGATACGCAGTATTTT
d_gene: TRBD2
j_gene: TRBJ2-3
abundance: NA
v_gene: TRBV12-3/TRBV12-4

CDR3aa: CASSQGQVDNQPQHF
CDR3nt: TGTGCCAGCAGCCAAGGACAGGTGGACAATCAGCCCCAGCATTTT
d_gene: TRBD1
j_gene: TRBJ1-5
abundance: NA
v_gene: TRBV2

CDR3aa: CASSLAEGDTQYF
CDR3nt: TGCGCCAGCAGCTTGGCTGAGGGAGATACGCAGTATTTT
d_gene: NA
j_gene: TRBJ2-3
abundance: NA
v_gene: TRBV5-1

CDR3aa: CSAREAADTEAFF
CDR3nt: TGCAGTGCTAGAGAAGCCGCGGACACTGAAGCTTTCTTT
d_gene: NA
j_gene: TRBJ1-1
abundance: few
v_gene: TRBV20-1